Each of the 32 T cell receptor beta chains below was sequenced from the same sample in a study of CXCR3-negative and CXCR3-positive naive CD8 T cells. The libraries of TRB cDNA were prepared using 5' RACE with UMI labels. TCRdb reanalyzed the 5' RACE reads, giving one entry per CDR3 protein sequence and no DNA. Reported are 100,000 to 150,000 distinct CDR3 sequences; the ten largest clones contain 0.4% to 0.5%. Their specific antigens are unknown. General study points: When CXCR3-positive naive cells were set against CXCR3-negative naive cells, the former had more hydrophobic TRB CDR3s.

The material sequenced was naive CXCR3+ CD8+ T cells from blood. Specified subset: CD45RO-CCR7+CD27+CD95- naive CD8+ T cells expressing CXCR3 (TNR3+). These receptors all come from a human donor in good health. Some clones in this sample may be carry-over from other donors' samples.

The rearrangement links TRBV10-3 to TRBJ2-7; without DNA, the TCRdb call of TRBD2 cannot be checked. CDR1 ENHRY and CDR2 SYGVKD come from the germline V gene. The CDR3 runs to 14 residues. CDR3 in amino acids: CAISSGLARDEQYF.

The CDR3: CASSLGGDFETQYF. J is TRBJ2-5 and V is TRBV27; TCRdb designates TRBD2, a call that cannot be tested without DNA. Germline loops: CDR1 MNHEY, CDR2 SMNVEV (reference sequence). The CDR3 contains 14 residues.

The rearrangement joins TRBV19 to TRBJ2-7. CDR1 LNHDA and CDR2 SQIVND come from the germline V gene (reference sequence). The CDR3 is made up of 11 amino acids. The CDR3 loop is CASGESYEQYF.

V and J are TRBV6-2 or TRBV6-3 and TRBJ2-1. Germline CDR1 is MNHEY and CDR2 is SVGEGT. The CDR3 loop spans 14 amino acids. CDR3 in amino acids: CASSYSDGYNEQFF.

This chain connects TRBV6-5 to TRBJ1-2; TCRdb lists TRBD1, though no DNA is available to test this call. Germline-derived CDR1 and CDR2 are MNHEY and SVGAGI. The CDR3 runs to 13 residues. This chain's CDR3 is CASSYGRGRGYTF.

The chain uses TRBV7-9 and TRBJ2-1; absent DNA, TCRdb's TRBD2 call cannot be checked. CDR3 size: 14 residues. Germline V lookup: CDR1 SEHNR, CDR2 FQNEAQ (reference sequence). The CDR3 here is CASSLGLVFNEQFF.

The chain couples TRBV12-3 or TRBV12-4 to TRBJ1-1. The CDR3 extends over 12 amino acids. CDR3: CASSHGPEGAFF.

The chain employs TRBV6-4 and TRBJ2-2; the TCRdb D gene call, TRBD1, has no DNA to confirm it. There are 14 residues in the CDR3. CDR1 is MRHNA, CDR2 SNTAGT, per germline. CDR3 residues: CASSPGQGPGELFF.

The CDR3 sequence is CASSRPTVSYEQYF. The chain is built from TRBV28 and TRBJ2-7; no DNA is available, so the TRBD1 call from TCRdb remains unchecked. Germline CDR1 MDHEN, CDR2 SYDVKM. CDR3 length: 14 amino acids.

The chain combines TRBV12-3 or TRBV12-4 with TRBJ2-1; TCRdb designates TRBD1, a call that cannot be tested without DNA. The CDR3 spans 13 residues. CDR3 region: CASLRPGFDEQFF.

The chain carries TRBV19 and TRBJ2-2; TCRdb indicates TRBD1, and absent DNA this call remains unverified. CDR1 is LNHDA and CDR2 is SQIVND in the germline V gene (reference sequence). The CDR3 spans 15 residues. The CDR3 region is CATLDRGANTGELFF.

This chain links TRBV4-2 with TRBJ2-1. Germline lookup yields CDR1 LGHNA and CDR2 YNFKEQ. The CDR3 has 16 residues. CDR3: CASSHLGGGAYNEQFF.

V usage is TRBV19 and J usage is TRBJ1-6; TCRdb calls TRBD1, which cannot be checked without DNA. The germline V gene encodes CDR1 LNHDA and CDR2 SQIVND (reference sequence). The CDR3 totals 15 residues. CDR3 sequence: CASSTVTGVNSPLHF.

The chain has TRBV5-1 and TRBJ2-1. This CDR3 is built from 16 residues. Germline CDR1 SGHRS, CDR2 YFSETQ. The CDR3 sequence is CAGSFISAAAYNEQFF.

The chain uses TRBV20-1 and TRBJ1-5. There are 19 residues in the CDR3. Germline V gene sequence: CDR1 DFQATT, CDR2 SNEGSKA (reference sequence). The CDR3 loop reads CSASQYGGSRTYSNQPQHF.

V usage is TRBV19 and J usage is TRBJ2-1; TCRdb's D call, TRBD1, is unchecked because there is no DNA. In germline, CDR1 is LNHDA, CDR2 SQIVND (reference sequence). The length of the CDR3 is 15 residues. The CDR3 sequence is CASYREQGLVNEQFF. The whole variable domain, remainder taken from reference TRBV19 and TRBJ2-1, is DGGITQSPKYLFRKEGQNVTLSCEQNLNHDAMYWYRQDPGQGLRLIYYSQIVNDFQKGDIAEGYSVSREKKESFPLTVTSAQKNPTAFYLCASYREQGLVNEQFFGPGTRLTVL.

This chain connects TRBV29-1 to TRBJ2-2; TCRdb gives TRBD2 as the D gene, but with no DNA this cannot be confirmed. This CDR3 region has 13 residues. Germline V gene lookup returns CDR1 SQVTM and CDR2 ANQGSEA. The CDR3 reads CSVDVGLAGELFF.

Here the CDR3 reads CASSQGQTYGYTF. The J gene is TRBJ1-2, the V gene TRBV14; lacking DNA, the TRBD1 call made by TCRdb goes unchecked. Germline loops: CDR1 SGHDN, CDR2 FVKESK. This CDR3 is 13 amino acids long.

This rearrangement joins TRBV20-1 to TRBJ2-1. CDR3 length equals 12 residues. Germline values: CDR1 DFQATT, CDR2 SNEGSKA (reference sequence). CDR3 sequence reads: CSARPSNNEQFF.

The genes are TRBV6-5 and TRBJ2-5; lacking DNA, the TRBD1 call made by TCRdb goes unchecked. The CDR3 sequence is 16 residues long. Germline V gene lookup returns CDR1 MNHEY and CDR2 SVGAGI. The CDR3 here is CASSYERAGAQETQYF.

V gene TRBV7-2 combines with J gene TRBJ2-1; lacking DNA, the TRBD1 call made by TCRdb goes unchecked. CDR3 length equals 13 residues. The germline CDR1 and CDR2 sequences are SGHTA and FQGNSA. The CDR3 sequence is CASSLAGGTEQFF.

The CDR3 spells CASSQASGEQYF. V gene TRBV4-1 combines with J gene TRBJ2-7. The germline V gene has CDR1 MGHRA and CDR2 YSYEKL. The CDR3 has 12 amino acids.

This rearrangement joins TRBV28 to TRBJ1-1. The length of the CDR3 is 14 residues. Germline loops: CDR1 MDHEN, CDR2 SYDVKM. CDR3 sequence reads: CASSIRALGTEAFF.

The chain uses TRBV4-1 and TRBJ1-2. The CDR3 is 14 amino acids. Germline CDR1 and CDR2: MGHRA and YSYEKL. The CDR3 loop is CASSLGSGSAGYTF.

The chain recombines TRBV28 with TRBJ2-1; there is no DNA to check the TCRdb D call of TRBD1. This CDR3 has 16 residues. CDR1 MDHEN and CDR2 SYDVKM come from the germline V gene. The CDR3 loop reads CASSLGAEQSNNEQFF.

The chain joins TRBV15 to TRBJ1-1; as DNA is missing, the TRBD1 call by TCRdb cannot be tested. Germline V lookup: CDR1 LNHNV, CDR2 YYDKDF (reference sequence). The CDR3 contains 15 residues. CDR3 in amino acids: CTTSRDRGGGTEAFF.

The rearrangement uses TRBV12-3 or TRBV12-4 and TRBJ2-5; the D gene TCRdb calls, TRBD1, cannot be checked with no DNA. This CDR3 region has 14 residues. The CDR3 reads CASSPGAYQETQYF.

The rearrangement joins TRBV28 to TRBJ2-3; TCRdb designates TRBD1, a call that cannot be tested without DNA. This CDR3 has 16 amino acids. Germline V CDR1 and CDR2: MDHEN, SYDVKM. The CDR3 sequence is CASSLTLTGYTDTQYF.

The CDR3 region is CASSYGVKVYGYTF. This rearrangement joins TRBV6-2 or TRBV6-3 to TRBJ1-2. This CDR3 comprises 14 residues. Germline-derived CDR1 and CDR2 are MNHEY and SVGEGT.

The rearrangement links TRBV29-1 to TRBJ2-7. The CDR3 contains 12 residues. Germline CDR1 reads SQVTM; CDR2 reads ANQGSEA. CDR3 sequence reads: CSGLDNSYEQYF.

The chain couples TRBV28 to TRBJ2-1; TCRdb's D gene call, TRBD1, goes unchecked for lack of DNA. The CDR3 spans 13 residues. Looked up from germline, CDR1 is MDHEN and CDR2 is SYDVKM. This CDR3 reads CASSTFRGNEQFF.

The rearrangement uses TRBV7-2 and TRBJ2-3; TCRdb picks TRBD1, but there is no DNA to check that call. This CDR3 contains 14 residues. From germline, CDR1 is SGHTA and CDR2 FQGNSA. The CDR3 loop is CASSLDRGTDTQYF. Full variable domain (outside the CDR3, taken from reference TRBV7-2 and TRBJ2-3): GAGVSQSPSNKVTEKGKDVELRCDPISGHTALYWYRQSLGQGLEFLIYFQGNSAPDKSGLPSDRFSAERTGGSVSTLTIQRTQQEDSAVYLCASSLDRGTDTQYFGPGTRLTVL.